This is a list of T cell receptor beta chains from one sample in a study of T-cell reconstitution after alpha-beta-depleted transplantation in children. TCRdb reanalysed the PCR reads using MiXCR and keeps one entry per CDR3 protein. This sample yields roughly 220,000 distinct CDR3 sequences, of which 7.5% to 9.5% are seen a single time; 35% to 45% belongs to the top ten. This material consisted of PBMCs, mostly from graft donor cells, taken 360 days after TCRalphabeta/CD19-depleted stem cell transplant. These receptors all come from a male patient aged 2 to 9 who had a stem cell transplant for acute myeloid leukemia, so the T cells may come from the graft donor. Both conserved end residues are part of each CDR3. Each record gives: CDR3 length, V gene, clone size, D gene, J gene, CDR3 DNA, CDR3 protein. D genes are given only for firm matches. Clone size is stated in some rows and not others, as once, few, many or a class when expanded.

len: 13
v_gene: TRBV20-1
abundance: few
d_gene: .
j_gene: TRBJ1-1
CDR3nt: TGCAGTGCTGGGGGACACTTGAACACTGAAGCTTTCTTT
CDR3aa: CSAGGHLNTEAFF

len: 14
v_gene: TRBV6-5
abundance: many
d_gene: .
j_gene: TRBJ1-1
CDR3nt: TGTGCCAGCAGTTACCCCGGAGAGAACACTGAAGCTTTCTTT
CDR3aa: CASSYPGENTEAFF

len: 16
v_gene: TRBV12-3/TRBV12-4
abundance: many
d_gene: TRBD1
j_gene: TRBJ1-5
CDR3nt: TGTGCCAGCAGTTTAAGGCCCGGGACAGGCAATCAGCCCCAGCATTTT
CDR3aa: CASSLRPGTGNQPQHF

len: 13
v_gene: TRBV12-3/TRBV12-4
abundance: many
d_gene: .
j_gene: TRBJ2-5
CDR3nt: TGTGCCAGCAGTTCCACAGGTGGAGAGACCCAGTACTTC
CDR3aa: CASSSTGGETQYF

len: 15
v_gene: TRBV3-1
abundance: many
d_gene: TRBD2
j_gene: TRBJ2-5
CDR3nt: TGTGCCAGCAGCCAAGATTTCGGGGGGCAAGAGACCCAGTACTTC
CDR3aa: CASSQDFGGQETQYF

len: 16
v_gene: TRBV20-1
abundance: few
d_gene: TRBD2
j_gene: TRBJ2-3
CDR3nt: TGCAGTGCTCTATCCCCGAGCGGGGGGTATAAAGATACGCAGTATTTT
CDR3aa: CSALSPSGGYKDTQYF

len: 14
v_gene: TRBV7-9
abundance: many
d_gene: .
j_gene: TRBJ2-1
CDR3nt: TGTGCCAGCAGCTTACCCAACGGAGTAGTTGAGCAGTTCTTC
CDR3aa: CASSLPNGVVEQFF

len: 19
v_gene: TRBV11-1
abundance: few
d_gene: TRBD2
j_gene: TRBJ2-5
CDR3nt: TGTGCCAGCAGCTTAATGAGGCTTTGGCGGGAGAACGCATTGGAGACCCAGTACTTC
CDR3aa: CASSLMRLWRENALETQYF

len: 16
v_gene: TRBV7-2
abundance: few
d_gene: .
j_gene: TRBJ1-2
CDR3nt: TGTGCCAGCAGCTTACGGTTCAGCTCGGTGGACTATGGCTACACCTTC
CDR3aa: CASSLRFSSVDYGYTF

len: 15
v_gene: TRBV29-1
abundance: few
d_gene: TRBD1
j_gene: TRBJ2-7
CDR3nt: TGCAGCGTTGACCTGAACAGGGGAACAGGGTTCGAGCAGTACTTC
CDR3aa: CSVDLNRGTGFEQYF

len: 16
v_gene: TRBV7-2
abundance: many
d_gene: TRBD1
j_gene: TRBJ2-7
CDR3nt: TGTGCCAGCAGCGATACCCTCCGCACAGGGGAATACGAGCAGTACTTC
CDR3aa: CASSDTLRTGEYEQYF

len: 16
v_gene: TRBV12-3/TRBV12-4
abundance: few
d_gene: .
j_gene: TRBJ2-7
CDR3nt: TGTGCCAGCAGTTTAGTTGCATGGCTAAGGTCCTACGAGCAGTACTTC
CDR3aa: CASSLVAWLRSYEQYF

len: 14
v_gene: TRBV20-1
abundance: .
d_gene: TRBD1
j_gene: TRBJ2-7
CDR3nt: TGCAGTGCCCTCGTACCGGGACAGCTCTACGAGCAGTACTTC
CDR3aa: CSALVPGQLYEQYF

len: 17
v_gene: TRBV12-3/TRBV12-4
abundance: many
d_gene: TRBD1
j_gene: TRBJ1-2
CDR3nt: TGTGCCAGCAGTTTCCCTCGGACAGGGCCCGGAGACTATGGCTACACCTTC
CDR3aa: CASSFPRTGPGDYGYTF

len: 14
v_gene: TRBV12-3/TRBV12-4
abundance: many
d_gene: .
j_gene: TRBJ2-3
CDR3nt: TGTGCCAGCAGCTCCAGGATTGGGGGCGATACGCAGTATTTT
CDR3aa: CASSSRIGGDTQYF

len: 16
v_gene: TRBV12-3/TRBV12-4
abundance: many
d_gene: TRBD1
j_gene: TRBJ2-4
CDR3nt: TGTGCCAGCAGTCCCGGGACAGCGATAGCCAAAAACATTCAGTACTTC
CDR3aa: CASSPGTAIAKNIQYF

len: 14
v_gene: TRBV5-1
abundance: .
d_gene: TRBD1
j_gene: TRBJ1-3
CDR3nt: TGCGCCAGCAGCGGGGACAGCTCTGGAAACACCATATATTTT
CDR3aa: CASSGDSSGNTIYF

len: 16
v_gene: TRBV20-1
abundance: .
d_gene: .
j_gene: TRBJ2-3
CDR3nt: TGCAGCTTTAGAGGTCAGGCTCCCGGGGCAGGAGATACGCAGTATTTT
CDR3aa: CSFRGQAPGAGDTQYF

len: 19
v_gene: TRBV11-2
abundance: .
d_gene: TRBD2
j_gene: TRBJ2-1
CDR3nt: TGTGCCAGCAGCCCAAGACTAGCTCGGTTCCAAAGCTCCTACAATGAGCAGTTCTTC
CDR3aa: CASSPRLARFQSSYNEQFF

len: 13
v_gene: TRBV25-1
abundance: many
d_gene: .
j_gene: TRBJ2-3
CDR3nt: TGTGCCAGTGGGACACCAAGCACAGATACGCAGTATTTT
CDR3aa: CASGTPSTDTQYF

len: 15
v_gene: TRBV6-5
abundance: .
d_gene: .
j_gene: TRBJ1-1
CDR3nt: TGTGCCAGCAGTTACGGTGGGTCAATGAACACTGAAGCTTTCTTT
CDR3aa: CASSYGGSMNTEAFF

len: 13
v_gene: TRBV6-5
abundance: .
d_gene: .
j_gene: TRBJ1-5
CDR3nt: TGTGCCAGCAGTTGGGGTAGAAATCAGCCCCAGCATTTT
CDR3aa: CASSWGRNQPQHF

len: 11
v_gene: TRBV12-3/TRBV12-4
abundance: many
d_gene: .
j_gene: TRBJ2-2
CDR3nt: TGTGCCAGCATTGGGTATGGGGAGCTGTTTTTT
CDR3aa: CASIGYGELFF

len: 12
v_gene: TRBV10-2
abundance: few
d_gene: .
j_gene: TRBJ2-3
CDR3nt: TGCGCCAGCAGTGTTTGGTCCGATACGCAGTATTTT
CDR3aa: CASSVWSDTQYF

len: 16
v_gene: TRBV29-1
abundance: many
d_gene: TRBD2
j_gene: TRBJ2-5
CDR3nt: TGCAGCGTTGAAGGTAGCGGGAGGGGCGTCCAAGAGACCCAGTACTTC
CDR3aa: CSVEGSGRGVQETQYF

len: 14
v_gene: TRBV6-7
abundance: few
d_gene: .
j_gene: TRBJ1-5
CDR3nt: TGTGCCAGCAGTTACTCAGCCGTCGATCAGCCCCAGCATTTT
CDR3aa: CASSYSAVDQPQHF

len: 12
v_gene: TRBV12-3/TRBV12-4
abundance: many
d_gene: TRBD2
j_gene: TRBJ2-3
CDR3nt: TGTGCCAGCAGTTTTACTAGCGGGGGGCAGTATTTT
CDR3aa: CASSFTSGGQYF

len: 14
v_gene: TRBV12-3/TRBV12-4
abundance: many
d_gene: .
j_gene: TRBJ1-1
CDR3nt: TGTGCCAGCAGTCCCACCGGTCCCTTCTTCGATTGCTTCTTT
CDR3aa: CASSPTGPFFDCFF

len: 15
v_gene: TRBV6-5
abundance: many
d_gene: TRBD2
j_gene: TRBJ2-1
CDR3nt: TGTGCCAGCAGACCCGGACTAGCGGGCTTAAATGAGCAGTTCTTC
CDR3aa: CASRPGLAGLNEQFF

len: 16
v_gene: TRBV19
abundance: .
d_gene: TRBD2
j_gene: TRBJ2-4
CDR3nt: TGTGCCAGTAGTATACCTAGCGGTTTAGCCAAAAACATTCAGTACTTC
CDR3aa: CASSIPSGLAKNIQYF

len: 14
v_gene: TRBV7-6
abundance: .
d_gene: TRBD1
j_gene: TRBJ1-5
CDR3nt: TGTGCCAGCAGCCGCGGACAGGGGTACCAGCCCCAGCATTTT
CDR3aa: CASSRGQGYQPQHF

len: 17
v_gene: TRBV5-6
abundance: .
d_gene: TRBD1
j_gene: TRBJ2-3
CDR3nt: TGTGCCAGCAGCTTGGTTTGGACAGGGAGTTTCACAGGTACGCAGTATTTT
CDR3aa: CASSLVWTGSFTGTQYF

len: 13
v_gene: TRBV20-1
abundance: many
d_gene: .
j_gene: TRBJ2-1
CDR3nt: TGCAGTGCTAGCGGTGACAGTCTGAATGAGCAGTTCTTC
CDR3aa: CSASGDSLNEQFF

len: 17
v_gene: TRBV5-1
abundance: .
d_gene: TRBD2
j_gene: TRBJ2-7
CDR3nt: TGCGCCAGCAGCTTGGGTAGCGGGAGGGCCTTGGTCTACGAGCAGTACTTC
CDR3aa: CASSLGSGRALVYEQYF

len: 15
v_gene: TRBV18
abundance: many
d_gene: .
j_gene: TRBJ2-6
CDR3nt: TGTGCCAGCTCACCGGGGACTCTCGGGGCCAACGTCCTGACTTTC
CDR3aa: CASSPGTLGANVLTF

len: 14
v_gene: TRBV20-1
abundance: many
d_gene: .
j_gene: TRBJ2-2
CDR3nt: TGCAGTGCTAGAGAAGGGACGGACACCGGGGAGCTGTTTTTT
CDR3aa: CSAREGTDTGELFF

len: 14
v_gene: TRBV9
abundance: many
d_gene: .
j_gene: TRBJ1-1
CDR3nt: TGTGCCAGCAGCGTAGTTGGGACGAACACTGAAGCTTTCTTT
CDR3aa: CASSVVGTNTEAFF

len: 13
v_gene: TRBV4-2
abundance: .
d_gene: .
j_gene: TRBJ2-7
CDR3nt: TGTGCCAGCAGCCAAGACAAGTCCTACGAGCAGTACTTC
CDR3aa: CASSQDKSYEQYF

len: 16
v_gene: TRBV19
abundance: .
d_gene: TRBD1
j_gene: TRBJ1-5
CDR3nt: TGTGCCAGTAGCCCCCTGGGGACAGGGAACAATCAGCCCCAGCATTTT
CDR3aa: CASSPLGTGNNQPQHF

len: 16
v_gene: TRBV12-3/TRBV12-4
abundance: few
d_gene: TRBD1
j_gene: TRBJ2-5
CDR3nt: TGTGCCAGCAGTTCAACCCCCGGGACAGGGGACGAGACCCAGTACTTC
CDR3aa: CASSSTPGTGDETQYF

len: 18
v_gene: TRBV11-2
abundance: .
d_gene: .
j_gene: TRBJ1-2
CDR3nt: TGTGCCAGCAGCTTAGGAGCGGGTCCGGGGGGCTTGTATAATGGCTACACCTTC
CDR3aa: CASSLGAGPGGLYNGYTF

len: 14
v_gene: TRBV7-2
abundance: few
d_gene: TRBD2
j_gene: TRBJ2-3
CDR3nt: TGTGCCAGCAGCGCACGGGGGGACACAGATACGCAGTATTTT
CDR3aa: CASSARGDTDTQYF

len: 15
v_gene: TRBV12-3/TRBV12-4
abundance: few
d_gene: .
j_gene: TRBJ2-1
CDR3nt: TGTGCCAGCAGTTTAGTGGAGGAGTCCTACAATGAGCAGTTCTTC
CDR3aa: CASSLVEESYNEQFF

len: 12
v_gene: TRBV20-1
abundance: many
d_gene: .
j_gene: TRBJ2-3
CDR3nt: TGCAGTGCTCCGACAGGCACAGATACGCAGTATTTT
CDR3aa: CSAPTGTDTQYF

len: 16
v_gene: TRBV5-5
abundance: .
d_gene: .
j_gene: TRBJ2-3
CDR3nt: TGTGCCAGCAGCTTAGAGGGGGCCCGGAGGGCAGATACGCAGTATTTT
CDR3aa: CASSLEGARRADTQYF